Sequencing of this T cell receptor beta chain was carried out in a study of CD8 T cells in Susac syndrome. CD8+ and CD4+ T cells from blood underwent TCR beta sequencing. Purification of the CD8+ and CD4+ T cells relied on negative isolation, and TEMRA cells underwent FACS enrichment. The authors reverse transcribed roughly 0.5 to 1 ug RNA with random hexamers. TCRdb analysed the immunoSEQ multiplex PCR reads with MiXCR anew, one entry per CDR3 protein. The sample shows fewer than 35,000 distinct CDR3 sequences, around 94% of them seen only once. The CDR3 runs to 14 residues. The germline V and J ends were trimmed by 5 bases and 3 bases, with 13 bases remaining between them. Germline CDR1 SEHNR, CDR2 FQNEAQ (reference sequence).

The sample was CD8+ T cells from PBMCs. The source of this sequence is a human donor in good health. V gene TRBV7-9 combines with J gene TRBJ1-1, with D possibly TRBD1 on 5 matching bases. CDR3 DNA sequence: TGTGCCAGCAGCCATAGGGGAGGGGACACTGAAGCTTTCTTT. Its protein is CASSHRGGDTEAFF.